This T cell receptor beta chain was sequenced during a study of blood T cells in healthy people across ages. Next came a second PCR, run for roughly 7 to 12 cycles, which used a sample-barcoded 5' primer along with a J-beta primer mix. Each CDR3 protein is one row after TCRdb ran MiXCR on the 5' RACE reads. The table records some 1.5 million distinct CDR3 sequences, roughly 30% of them present only once. Trimming removed 1 base from V and 7 bases from J, with 17 bases in between. Germline V gene data show CDR1 as SEHNR and CDR2 as FQNEAQ (reference sequence). The CDR3 has 15 amino acids. Study conclusions and caveats: Measured against age, TCR beta diversity per million T cells decreased in a roughly linear manner. One million T cells yielded diversity estimates that were considered underestimates.

As for this clonotype: The antigen is undetermined.

This clonotype was obtained from a woman aged 25-40 years in good health. This sequence joins TRBV7-9 and TRBJ2-7, with D possibly being TRBD1 or TRBD2 (5 bases each). The sequencing input was blood. Here the CDR3 reads CASSLDTGTLREQYF. For the CDR3, the DNA is TGTGCCAGCAGCTTAGATACGGGGACCTTAAGGGAGCAGTACTTC.